A single sample gave rise to the 25 T cell receptor beta chains below, sequenced in a study of Tregs in tolerant kidney transplant recipients (dated by TCRdb to between 2019 and 2020). Libraries were constructed by the immunoSEQ multiplex PCR assay. TCRdb took this table from immuneACCESS and kept in-frame rearrangements with V and J called. Such tables lack part of the clones; where checked against another copy, unresolved V genes explain under half of the gap, and the rest is unexplained. The sample table records roughly 50,000 clones. About 0.83% of the sample rests with the top ten. What the time point label conveys for this sample: blood sample drawn before combined kidney and bone marrow transplant. Sequenced here: CD4+ T cells from blood, sampled before the transplant. The receptors stem from a human donor who received a combined kidney and bone marrow transplant.

Points on this clone: The read gets to within 3 residues of the CDR3 end, and the germline J gene fills in the rest. The V and J genes are TRBV18 and TRBJ2-7; no clear D gene. The CDR3 consists of 15 residues. CDR1 and CDR2 (germline): KGHSH, LQKENI. V was shortened by 0 bases and J by 6 bases, with 15 bases between the two germline ends. CDR3 amino acids: CASSPPAKGLGEQYF. The sequenced CDR3 bases are TGTGCCAGCTCACCACCTGCGAAGGGTTTAGGCGAG. Based on the CDR3 plus reference TRBV18 and TRBJ2-7, the full variable domain is NAGVMQNPRHLVRRRGQEARLRCSPMKGHSHVYWYRQLPEEGLKFMVYLQKENIIDESGMPKERFSAEFPKEGPSILRIQQVVRGDSAAYFCASSPPAKGLGEQYFGPGTRLTVT.

With regard to this clone: The read halts 3 residues ahead of the CDR3 end, with the missing end drawn from the germline J gene. V usage is TRBV19 and J usage is TRBJ1-4, with TRBD1 matching over 9 bases. This CDR3 region has 15 residues. Germline CDR1 LNHDA, CDR2 SQIVND (reference sequence). The V gene end was trimmed by 9 bases and the J gene end by 5 bases; junction bases not matched to a gene: 10. The sequenced CDR3 bases are TGTGCCAGCCATGAAGCCGGGACAGGGAATGAAAAA. Its translation is CASHEAGTGNEK. The whole CDR3 sequence reads CASHEAGTGNEKLFF. The full variable domain, completed using reference TRBV19 and TRBJ1-4, is DGGITQSPKYLFRKEGQNVTLSCEQNLNHDAMYWYRQDPGQGLRLIYYSQIVNDFQKGDIAEGYSVSREKKESFPLTVTSAQKNPTAFYLCASHEAGTGNEKLFFGSGTQLSVL.

Remarks on this clone: The read ends 3 residues before the CDR3 terminus; that terminus is restored from the germline J gene. The V gene is TRBV7-6, the J gene TRBJ1-3; D is unresolved. The CDR3 runs 14 residues. The germline V and J ends were trimmed by 5 bases and 4 bases, with 12 bases remaining between them. The germline gives CDR1 SGHVS, CDR2 FNYEAQ. The chain's CDR3 is CASSPRGYGNTIYF. The DNA read from the CDR3 is TGTGCCAGCAGCCCCCGAGGGTACGGAAACACC.

CDR3 in amino acids: CASSPSGGRNYEQFF. The CDR3 DNA, read in part, is TGTGCCAGCAGCCCCTCGGGGGGGCGGAACTATGAG. The chain joins TRBV7-2 to TRBJ2-1; 8 nucleotides align to TRBD2. The CDR3 end falls 3 residues outside the read, so it is completed with the germline J gene. This CDR3 contains 15 residues. V was clipped by 5 bases and J by 8 bases; unmatched bases: 11. CDR1 SGHTA and CDR2 FQGNSA come from the germline V gene.

Of note for this clone: The observed sequence ends 3 residues before the CDR3 terminus, with the missing tail filled in from the germline J gene. J is TRBJ2-5 and V is TRBV19; perhaps TRBD2 as D (5 bases). Germline CDR1 is LNHDA and CDR2 is SQIVND (reference sequence). The V gene lost 3 bases and the J gene lost 5 bases, with 13 bases spanning the gap. The CDR3 has 14 amino acids. CDR3 bases read: TGTGCCAGTAGTATTTCTCCCCCGGGGGAGACC. Protein sequence: CASSISPPGET. The full CDR3 reads CASSISPPGETQYF.

As to this clone: The missing CDR3 end, 3 residues past where the read stops, is filled in from the germline J gene. This rearrangement joins TRBV6-2 or TRBV6-3 to TRBJ2-7; 9 bases are shared with TRBD1. Germline V gene lookup returns CDR1 MNHEY and CDR2 SVGEGT. The CDR3 totals 12 residues. V lost 8 bases and J lost 6; bases outside the gene matches: 5. CDR3 DNA, as far as it was read: TGTGCCAGCTCGGACAGGGGCGGCGAG. The encoded protein is CASSDRGGE. The whole CDR3 is CASSDRGGEQYF.

The CDR3 loop is CASSPGTLYGDTQYF. The covered CDR3 bases are TGTGCCAGCAGCCCCGGGACACTCTATGGAGATACG. The chain couples TRBV5-6 to TRBJ2-3; D might be TRBD1 (6 bases). The DNA ends 3 residues before the CDR3 does, and the rest of the CDR3 is filled in from the germline J gene. Deletions cut 4 bases from V and 5 bases from J, with 17 bases between. Germline loops: CDR1 SGHDT, CDR2 YYEEEE. There are 15 residues in the CDR3.

To note about this clone: The CDR3 end falls 3 residues outside the read, so it is completed with the germline J gene. This sequence joins TRBV7-9 and TRBJ2-5; 7 bases line up with TRBD2. Trimming cost V 11 bases and J 2 bases; bases outside gene matches: 11. Germline values: CDR1 SEHNR, CDR2 FQNEAQ (reference sequence). This CDR3 is 14 amino acids long. The CDR3 DNA, read in part, is TGTGCCTCCGCCGGGGCTAGCGGACAAGAGACC. Translating it yields CASAGASGQET. The entire CDR3 protein is CASAGASGQETQYF.

Regarding this clone: Read data end 3 residues before the CDR3 end; the end is taken from the germline J gene. The gene calls are TRBV7-9 and TRBJ1-1; D is unresolved. V was trimmed by 3 bases and J by 0 bases, leaving 8 bases between them. The CDR3 is 14 residues long. Germline lookup yields CDR1 SEHNR and CDR2 FQNEAQ (reference sequence). The covered CDR3 bases are TGTGCCAGCAGCTTTAGCCGCATGAACACTGAA. Its translation is CASSFSRMNTE. From start to end, the CDR3 is CASSFSRMNTEAFF. Looking up the rest from reference TRBV7-9 and TRBJ1-1 gives the full variable domain: DTGVSQNPRHKITKRGQNVTFRCDPISEHNRLYWYRQTLGQGPEFLTYFQNEAQLEKSRLLSDRFSAERPKGSFSTLEIQRTEQGDSAMYLCASSFSRMNTEAFFGQGTRLTVV.

A note on this clone: With the read ending 3 residues before the CDR3 end, the germline J gene is used to fill in that end. This chain connects TRBV19 to TRBJ2-5; 7 bases are shared with TRBD1. CDR3 length: 14 residues. After removal of 2 bases from V and 5 bases from J, the junction contained 5 bases not matched to a gene. Germline CDR1 is LNHDA and CDR2 is SQIVND (reference sequence). The DNA read from the CDR3 is TGTGCCAGTAGTATAACAGGGGATTTGGAGACC. Its translation is CASSITGDLET. The CDR3, in full, reads CASSITGDLETQYF.

In regard to this clone: The read terminates 3 residues before the CDR3 end, so the remaining end is supplied by the germline J gene. The chain uses TRBV7-9 and TRBJ1-1, with D unclear. This CDR3 region has 15 residues. V shed 4 bases and J shed 1 base, with 13 bases lying between them. Germline V CDR1 and CDR2: SEHNR, FQNEAQ (reference sequence). Incomplete CDR3 DNA: TGTGCCAGCAGCTCCCCGAGGGCTGGGAACACTGAA. Its translation is CASSSPRAGNTE. The whole CDR3 region reads CASSSPRAGNTEAFF.

With respect to this clone: The read finishes 3 residues shy of the CDR3 end, and the germline J gene is used to complete it. J is TRBJ1-5 and V is TRBV30, with 8 bases identical to TRBD1. The CDR3 is made up of 14 amino acids. The germline V gene has CDR1 GTSNPN and CDR2 SVGIG (reference sequence). Losses at the gene ends were 3 bases for V and 6 bases for J; bases not matched to a gene: 7. The CDR3: CAWSTGQGSQPQHF. The covered CDR3 bases are TGTGCCTGGAGCACAGGACAGGGAAGTCAGCCC.

In regard to this clone: The CDR3 end is not reached by the read, which stops 3 residues before it; the germline J gene fills it in. The rearrangement links TRBV19 to TRBJ1-3; D not resolved. The V gene lost 2 bases and the J gene lost 1 base, with 6 bases spanning the gap. The CDR3 has 14 amino acids. Germline values: CDR1 LNHDA, CDR2 SQIVND (reference sequence). The CDR3 loop is CASSIRTSGNTIYF. The part of the CDR3 DNA that was read is TGTGCCAGTAGTATACGGACTTCTGGAAACACC.

Note on this clone: Read data end 3 residues before the CDR3 end; the end is taken from the germline J gene. This chain links TRBV10-3 with TRBJ2-7, with TRBD1 matching 8 bases. The CDR3 runs to 16 residues. The germline V gene has CDR1 ENHRY and CDR2 SYGVKD. V was pared by 4 bases and J by 0 bases, with 8 bases of the junction left unmatched. The sequenced part of the CDR3 DNA is TGTGCCATCAGTGCGGGGACAGGTGATCTCTCCTACGAG. Translation: CAISAGTGDLSYE. The complete CDR3 protein is CAISAGTGDLSYEQYF.

Comments on this clone: The read terminates 3 residues before the CDR3 end, so the remaining end is supplied by the germline J gene. The chain joins TRBV6-2 or TRBV6-3 to TRBJ2-4, with 8 positions matching TRBD2. The length of the CDR3 is 15 residues. Germline V gives CDR1 MNHEY, CDR2 SVGEGT. J lost 0 bases, V lost 7 bases, and 5 bases had no gene match. CDR3 sequence: CASTGTRAAKNIQYF. The covered CDR3 bases are TGTGCCAGCACCGGGACTAGAGCAGCCAAAAACATT.

As concerns this clone: Coverage ceases 3 residues before the CDR3 finishes, and the germline J gene fills in the end. The chain recombines TRBV30 with TRBJ2-1; 9 nucleotides line up with TRBD2. The CDR3 contains 15 residues. Germline lookup yields CDR1 GTSNPN and CDR2 SVGIG (reference sequence). V lost 1 base and J lost 8; bases outside the gene matches: 9. CDR3 in amino acids: CAWSGLSGRYYEQFF. CDR3 DNA (partial): TGTGCCTGGAGTGGACTGAGCGGGAGGTACTATGAG.

Comment on this clone: The sequence runs out 3 residues before the end of the CDR3; the remainder is reconstructed from the germline J gene. The rearrangement links TRBV5-3 to TRBJ2-2, with TRBD2 as a possible D gene (5 bases). TRBV5-3 is an ORF for which the function is uncertain. Trimming cost V 7 bases and J 0 bases, with 13 bases left between them. The CDR3 extends over 15 amino acids. Partial CDR3 DNA: TGTGCCAGAGGTAGAGGGTTCGCGAACACCGGGGAG. This sequence encodes CARGRGFANTGE. The CDR3 in full is CARGRGFANTGELFF.

Concerning this clone itself: The CDR3 end lies 3 residues beyond the end of the read and is filled in from the germline J gene. The chain couples TRBV19 to TRBJ1-1, with D maybe TRBD1 (5 bases). This CDR3 region has 14 residues. Germline lookup yields CDR1 LNHDA and CDR2 SQIVND (reference sequence). The V gene lost 7 bases and the J gene lost 0 bases, with 12 bases spanning the gap. Incomplete CDR3 DNA: TGTGCCAGTACCAAAGGGGATTTGAACACTGAA. This encodes CASTKGDLNTE. The full-length CDR3 reads as CASTKGDLNTEAFF.

In regard to this clone: The read comes to an end 3 residues before the CDR3 does, leaving the germline J gene to fill in the end. This rearrangement joins TRBV7-6 to TRBJ2-7; tentative D call: TRBD2 (6 bases). The germline V gene has CDR1 SGHVS and CDR2 FNYEAQ. V lost 1 base, J lost 4 bases, and 14 bases lay in between. CDR3 length equals 15 residues. The CDR3 sequence: CASSLDRGAGYEQYF. The sequenced part of the CDR3 DNA is TGTGCCAGCAGCTTAGATCGAGGGGCGGGGTACGAG.

About this clone itself: The read is 3 residues too short to cover the CDR3 end, so that end is filled in from the germline J gene. The chain uses TRBV2 and TRBJ1-2; D unresolved. Germline-derived CDR1 and CDR2 are SNHLY and FYNNEI. This CDR3 contains 10 residues. The CDR3 is CASRGPPYTF. The sequenced CDR3 bases are TGTGCCAGCAGAGGGCCTCCC.

With respect to this clone: The read comes to an end 3 residues before the CDR3 does, leaving the germline J gene to fill in the end. This chain links TRBV2 with TRBJ2-3; D remains unclear. In germline, CDR1 is SNHLY, CDR2 FYNNEI. This CDR3 spans 10 amino acids. CDR3 residues: CASSLLTQYF. The DNA read from the CDR3 is TGTGCCAGCAGTTTACTGACG. Using reference TRBV2 and TRBJ2-3 for the parts outside the CDR3, the full variable domain is EPEVTQTPSHQVTQMGQEVILRCVPISNHLYFYWYRQILGQKVEFLVSFYNNEISEKSEIFDDQFSVERPDGSNFTLKIRSTKLEDSAMYFCASSLLTQYFGPGTRLTVL.

A word on this clone: The read falls 3 residues short of the CDR3 end, and the missing part is taken from the germline J gene. V and J are TRBV20-1 and TRBJ2-5, with TRBD1 matching over 10 bases. CDR1 and CDR2 from the germline V gene are DFQATT and SNEGSKA (reference sequence). CDR3 length equals 14 residues. Incomplete CDR3 DNA: TGCAGCTCGGACAGGGGGTTGGGGGAAGAGACC. As protein: CSSDRGLGEET. The complete CDR3 sequence is CSSDRGLGEETQYF.

Concerning this clone: The CDR3 end is not reached by the read, which stops 3 residues before it; the germline J gene fills it in. The chain recombines TRBV2 with TRBJ1-3; the D gene is possibly TRBD1 (5 bases). Between the trimmed V and J ends, which lost 5 bases and 0 bases, there was a span of 8 bases. CDR3 size: 14 residues. Germline assignment: CDR1 SNHLY and CDR2 FYNNEI. CDR3 residues: CASSRQNSGNTIYF. CDR3 DNA (partial): TGTGCCAGCAGTCGACAGAACTCTGGAAACACC.

Turning to this clone: Read sequence stops 3 residues before the CDR3 end, and the germline J gene provides the missing end. This rearrangement joins TRBV7-9 to TRBJ2-5, with D possibly matching TRBD1 (5 bases). CDR3 length: 13 amino acids. Trimming stripped 6 bases from V and 5 bases from J, with 13 bases between. Germline loops: CDR1 SEHNR, CDR2 FQNEAQ (reference sequence). CDR3 protein: CASSSTRVETQYF. Incomplete CDR3 DNA: TGTGCCAGCAGTTCCACCAGGGTCGAGACC.

On this clone itself: The read ends 3 residues early relative to the CDR3; the germline J gene fills the gap. The gene calls are TRBV5-1 and TRBJ1-6; a weak D match, TRBD1 (5 bases). Looked up from germline, CDR1 is SGHRS and CDR2 is YFSETQ. This CDR3 contains 13 residues. The CDR3 spells CASSPGTSGALHF. Incomplete CDR3 DNA: TGCGCCAGCAGCCCAGGGACTAGCGGTGCC.